This TCR beta chain was documented in a study of shared clonotypes between healthy human individuals. V shed 1 base and J 1 base; nucleotides not matched to a gene: 4. The CDR3 length is 15 residues. Per germline, CDR1 SQVTM and CDR2 ANQGSEA. General study findings and limits: Some clonotypes were shared by all four sorted-subset donors, while others were not shared. The non-shared ones had lower generation probabilities than the shared ones. Of the naive CD4 clonotypes, about 5% were shared across several donors.

Points on this clone: Its antigen is not known.

The assay was carried out at the deep level. Profiled with immunoSEQ multiplex PCR; TCRdb holds only in-frame clones, not every one. The repertoire holds about 1.1 million clones, with about 80% as singletons. The chain recombines TRBV29-1 with TRBJ1-1; TRBD1 matches 9 bases. Source material: memory CD4+ T cells from PBMCs. As to subset: CD45RA-negative fraction. This TCR came from a man between 18 and 29 years old in good health. Some clones in this sample may be carry-over from other donors' samples. The CDR3 region has the DNA TGCAGCGTTGAAGGGCTACAGGGGGCGAACACTGAAGCTTTCTTT. Translation: CSVEGLQGANTEAFF.